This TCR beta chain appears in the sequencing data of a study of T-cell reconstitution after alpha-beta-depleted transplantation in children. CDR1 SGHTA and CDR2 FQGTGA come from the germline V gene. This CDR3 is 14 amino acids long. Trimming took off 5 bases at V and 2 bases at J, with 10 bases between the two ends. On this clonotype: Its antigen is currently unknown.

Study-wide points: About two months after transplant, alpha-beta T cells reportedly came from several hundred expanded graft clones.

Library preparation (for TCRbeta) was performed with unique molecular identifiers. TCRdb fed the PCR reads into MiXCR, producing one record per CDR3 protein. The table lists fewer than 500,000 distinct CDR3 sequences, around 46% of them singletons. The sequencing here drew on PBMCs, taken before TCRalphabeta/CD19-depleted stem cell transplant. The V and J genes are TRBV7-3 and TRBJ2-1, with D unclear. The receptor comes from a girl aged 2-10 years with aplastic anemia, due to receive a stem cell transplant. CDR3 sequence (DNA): TGTGCCAGCAGCGTTCTCACCGCCTACAATGAGCAGTTCTTC. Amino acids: CASSVLTAYNEQFF.